This T cell receptor (beta chain) originates from a study of shared clonotypes between healthy human individuals. General observations from the study: The naive CD4 repertoires of several donors were compared, and 5% to 6.5% of clonotypes were shared.

Notes on this clone: Its antigen is unknown.

Generated by immunoSEQ multiplex PCR, the TCRdb table keeps only in-frame clones and is missing some. The sample carries roughly 2.1 million clones, about 92% recorded once. Naive CD8 populations comprised CD45RO-negative cells positively selected for CCR7, excluding terminally differentiated effector memory CD45RA+ cells. Every contributor of samples was a Caucasian grown-up residing in Nashville, Tennessee. CDR1 and CDR2 (germline): LNHDA, SQIVND (reference sequence). V was clipped by 7 bases and J by 0 bases, with 12 bases between them. The CDR3 covers 14 residues. The sequence was collected from a man aged 18 to 35 in good health. Some clones in this sample may be carry-over from other donors' samples. The material sequenced was naive CD8+ T cells from PBMCs. The chain employs TRBV19 and TRBJ1-2, with D uncertain. In DNA form, the CDR3 reads TGTGCCAGTACTGTACGGTTAGCTAACTATGGCTACACCTTC. It translates to CASTVRLANYGYTF.